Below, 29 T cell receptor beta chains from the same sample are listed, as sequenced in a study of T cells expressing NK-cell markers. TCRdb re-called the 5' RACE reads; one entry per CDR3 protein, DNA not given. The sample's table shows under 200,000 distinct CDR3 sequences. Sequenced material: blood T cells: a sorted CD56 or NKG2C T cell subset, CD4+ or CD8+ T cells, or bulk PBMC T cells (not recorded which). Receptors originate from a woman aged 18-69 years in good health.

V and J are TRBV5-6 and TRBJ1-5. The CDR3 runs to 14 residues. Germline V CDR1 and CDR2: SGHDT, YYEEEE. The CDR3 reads CASSPRFGNQPQHF.

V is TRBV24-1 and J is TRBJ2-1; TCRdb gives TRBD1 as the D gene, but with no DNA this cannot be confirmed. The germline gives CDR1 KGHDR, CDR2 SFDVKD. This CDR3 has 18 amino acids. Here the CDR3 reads CATSDLSGSGPTYNEQFF.

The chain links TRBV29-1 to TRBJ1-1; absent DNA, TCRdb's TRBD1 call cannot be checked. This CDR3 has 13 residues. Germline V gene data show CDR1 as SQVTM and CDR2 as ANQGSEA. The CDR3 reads CSVRRGTGTEAFF.

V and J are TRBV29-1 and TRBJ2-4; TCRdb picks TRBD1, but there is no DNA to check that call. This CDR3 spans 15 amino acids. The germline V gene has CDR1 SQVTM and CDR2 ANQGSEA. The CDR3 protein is CSVDLGQGAGNIQYF.

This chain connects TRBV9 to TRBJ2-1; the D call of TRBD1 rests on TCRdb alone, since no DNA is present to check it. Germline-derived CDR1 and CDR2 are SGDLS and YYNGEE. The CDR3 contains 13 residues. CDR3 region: CASSPRGTGEQFF.

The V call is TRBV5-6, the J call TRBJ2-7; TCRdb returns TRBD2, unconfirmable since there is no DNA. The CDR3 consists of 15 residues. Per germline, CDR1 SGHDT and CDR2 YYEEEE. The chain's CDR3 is CASSGLAGMFYEQYF. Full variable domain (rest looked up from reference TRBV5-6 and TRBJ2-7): DAGVTQSPTHLIKTRGQQVTLRCSPKSGHDTVSWYQQALGQGPQFIFQYYEEEERQRGNFPDRFSGHQFPNYSSELNVNALLLGDSALYLCASSGLAGMFYEQYFGPGTRLTVT.

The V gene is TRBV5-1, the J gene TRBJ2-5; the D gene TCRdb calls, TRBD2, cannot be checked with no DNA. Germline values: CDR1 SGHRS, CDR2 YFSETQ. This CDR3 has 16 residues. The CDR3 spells CASSEASGRAQETQYF.

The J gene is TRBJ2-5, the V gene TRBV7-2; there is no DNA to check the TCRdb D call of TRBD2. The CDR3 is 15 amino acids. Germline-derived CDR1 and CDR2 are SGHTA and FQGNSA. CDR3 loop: CASSTSGAVQETQYF. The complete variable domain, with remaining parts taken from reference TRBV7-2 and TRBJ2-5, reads GAGVSQSPSNKVTEKGKDVELRCDPISGHTALYWYRQSLGQGLEFLIYFQGNSAPDKSGLPSDRFSAERTGGSVSTLTIQRTQQEDSAVYLCASSTSGAVQETQYFGPGTRLLVL.

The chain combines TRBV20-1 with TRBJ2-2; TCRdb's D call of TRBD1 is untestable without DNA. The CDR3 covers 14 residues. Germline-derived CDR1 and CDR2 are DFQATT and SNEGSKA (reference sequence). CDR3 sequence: CSARGGAYTGELFF.

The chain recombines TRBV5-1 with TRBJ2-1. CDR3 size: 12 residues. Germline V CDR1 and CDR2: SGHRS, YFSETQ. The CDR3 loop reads CASSLPGGEQFF.

CDR3 protein: CAISKGLANSYEQYF. The gene calls are TRBV10-3 and TRBJ2-7; TCRdb's D call of TRBD2 is untestable without DNA. The germline V gene encodes CDR1 ENHRY and CDR2 SYGVKD. This CDR3 is built from 15 residues.

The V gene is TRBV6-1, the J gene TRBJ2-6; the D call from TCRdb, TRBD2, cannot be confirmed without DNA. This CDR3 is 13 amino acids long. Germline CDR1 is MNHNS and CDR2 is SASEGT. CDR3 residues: CASGSDGANVLTF.

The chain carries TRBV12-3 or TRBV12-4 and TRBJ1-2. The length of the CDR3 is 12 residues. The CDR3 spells CASSLGSYGYTF.

The chain's CDR3 is CASSLLGADTQYF. The rearrangement links TRBV6-5 to TRBJ2-3; TCRdb designates TRBD1, a call that cannot be tested without DNA. The CDR3 runs to 13 residues. CDR1 is MNHEY, CDR2 SVGAGI, per germline.

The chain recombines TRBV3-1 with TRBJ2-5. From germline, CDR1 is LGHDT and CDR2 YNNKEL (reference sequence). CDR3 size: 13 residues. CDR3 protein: CASSQDPKGTQYF.

The CDR3 loop is CASSGGTGVTYEQYF. The rearrangement joins TRBV5-1 to TRBJ2-7; TCRdb selects TRBD1, and the lack of DNA leaves this call unchecked. Germline V lookup: CDR1 SGHRS, CDR2 YFSETQ. The CDR3 spans 15 residues.

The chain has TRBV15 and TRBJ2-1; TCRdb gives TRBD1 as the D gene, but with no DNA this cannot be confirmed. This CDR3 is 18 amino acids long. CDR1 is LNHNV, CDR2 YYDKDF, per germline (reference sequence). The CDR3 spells CATSREDSPGGANNEQFF.

This CDR3 is CASSRRTGAGQPQHF. This rearrangement joins TRBV14 to TRBJ1-5; lacking DNA, the TRBD1 call made by TCRdb goes unchecked. The CDR3 consists of 15 residues. Germline CDR1 and CDR2: SGHDN and FVKESK.

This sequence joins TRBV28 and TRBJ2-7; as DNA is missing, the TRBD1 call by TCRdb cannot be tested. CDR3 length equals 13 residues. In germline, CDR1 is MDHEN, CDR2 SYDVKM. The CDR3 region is CASSSPWIYEQYF.

The CDR3 is CSAPRSSGGQETQYF. The V call is TRBV20-1, the J call TRBJ2-5; TCRdb proposes TRBD2, but this gene call is untestable without DNA. CDR3 length: 15 amino acids. Germline V gives CDR1 DFQATT, CDR2 SNEGSKA (reference sequence).

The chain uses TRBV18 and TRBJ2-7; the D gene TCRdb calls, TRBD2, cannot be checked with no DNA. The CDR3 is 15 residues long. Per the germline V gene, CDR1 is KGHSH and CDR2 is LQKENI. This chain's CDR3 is CASSTGLAMAYEQYF.

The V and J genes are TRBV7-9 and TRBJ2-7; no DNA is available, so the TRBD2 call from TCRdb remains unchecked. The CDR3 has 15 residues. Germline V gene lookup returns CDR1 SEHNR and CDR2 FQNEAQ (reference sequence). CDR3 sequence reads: CASSLTGTSVHEQYF.

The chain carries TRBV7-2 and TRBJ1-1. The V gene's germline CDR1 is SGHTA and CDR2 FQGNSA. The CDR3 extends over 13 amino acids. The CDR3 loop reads CASSLAGQDRAFF.

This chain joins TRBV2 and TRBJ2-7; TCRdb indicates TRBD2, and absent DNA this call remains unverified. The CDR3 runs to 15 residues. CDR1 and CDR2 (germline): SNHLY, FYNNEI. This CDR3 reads CASSRTSGRSGEQYF. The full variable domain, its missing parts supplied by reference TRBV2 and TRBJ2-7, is EPEVTQTPSHQVTQMGQEVILRCVPISNHLYFYWYRQILGQKVEFLVSFYNNEISEKSEIFDDQFSVERPDGSNFTLKIRSTKLEDSAMYFCASSRTSGRSGEQYFGPGTRLTVT.

The CDR3 is CASSLVSGTLYEQYF. The V call is TRBV5-1, the J call TRBJ2-7. The CDR3 has 15 amino acids. CDR1 is SGHRS and CDR2 is YFSETQ in the germline V gene.

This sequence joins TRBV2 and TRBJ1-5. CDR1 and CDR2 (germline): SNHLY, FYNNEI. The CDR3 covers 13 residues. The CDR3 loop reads CASSTVSNQPQHF.

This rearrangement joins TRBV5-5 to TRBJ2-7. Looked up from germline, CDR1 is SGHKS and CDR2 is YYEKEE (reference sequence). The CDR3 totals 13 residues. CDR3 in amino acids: CASSLAQVYEQYF. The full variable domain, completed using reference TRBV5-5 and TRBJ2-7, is DAGVTQSPTHLIKTRGQQVTLRCSPISGHKSVSWYQQVLGQGPQFIFQYYEKEERGRGNFPDRFSARQFPNYSSELNVNALLLGDSALYLCASSLAQVYEQYFGPGTRLTVT.

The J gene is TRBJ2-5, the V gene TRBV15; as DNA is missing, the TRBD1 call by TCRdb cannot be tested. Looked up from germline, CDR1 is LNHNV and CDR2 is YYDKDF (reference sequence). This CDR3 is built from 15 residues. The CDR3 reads CANSRDLQVEETQYF.

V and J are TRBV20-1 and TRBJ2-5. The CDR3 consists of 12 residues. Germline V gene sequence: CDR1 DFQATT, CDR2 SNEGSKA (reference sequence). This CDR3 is CSARLGQETQYF.